This is a list of T cell receptor beta chains from one sample in a study of OX40 agonist ivuxolimab in advanced cancers. The table came from immunoSEQ multiplex PCR; TCRdb's copy has only in-frame clones and leaves some out. The top ten clones hold roughly 2.7% of a sample with fewer than 45,000 clones, around four fifths of them seen once. The starting material was CD4+ or CD8+ T cells sorted from blood, obtained in a trial of the OX40 agonist ivuxolimab. The receptors here all came from an adult with an advanced solid tumor such as melanoma, head and neck, liver or kidney cancer. CDR3s include the opening cysteine and the closing phenylalanine or tryptophan. Fields, in order: V gene, clone size, CDR3 protein. For some rows the clone size is stated as once, few or many, or as a class when expanded; others skip it.

v_call: TRBV5-6
clone_size: .
cdr3_aa: CASSYRGLVHYEQYF

v_call: TRBV7-9
clone_size: .
cdr3_aa: CASSRGQLSANYGYTF

v_call: TRBV19
clone_size: .
cdr3_aa: CASSRVYSNQPQHF

v_call: TRBV2
clone_size: .
cdr3_aa: CASKGSSGANVLTF

v_call: TRBV6-5
clone_size: .
cdr3_aa: CASSYSRVPSNQPQHF

v_call: TRBV18
clone_size: .
cdr3_aa: CASSLQGYYGYTF

v_call: TRBV11-3
clone_size: .
cdr3_aa: CASSFRTGETGELFF

v_call: TRBV28
clone_size: .
cdr3_aa: CASSTGGKPYGYTF

v_call: TRBV27
clone_size: .
cdr3_aa: CASSPGLAVNWEETQYF

v_call: TRBV4-1
clone_size: .
cdr3_aa: CASSQEGWTGQENEKLFF

v_call: TRBV5-6
clone_size: .
cdr3_aa: CASSFPTSGYEQYF

v_call: TRBV7-9
clone_size: few
cdr3_aa: CASSLGAGAVQPITDTQYF

v_call: TRBV28
clone_size: once
cdr3_aa: CASSEGGLATYEQYF

v_call: TRBV10-3
clone_size: .
cdr3_aa: CAISAIGLAGTGEQFF

v_call: TRBV6-5
clone_size: .
cdr3_aa: CASSYSRGAGYNEQFF

v_call: TRBV5-6
clone_size: .
cdr3_aa: CASSLGNYEQYF

v_call: TRBV30
clone_size: .
cdr3_aa: CAWSALAGASYEQYF

v_call: TRBV28
clone_size: .
cdr3_aa: CASSLGRADETQYF

v_call: TRBV11-3
clone_size: .
cdr3_aa: CASSLRFGAADTQYF

v_call: TRBV19
clone_size: .
cdr3_aa: CASTTPRGSGNTIYF

v_call: TRBV5-5
clone_size: .
cdr3_aa: CASSLVPGSYGYTF

v_call: TRBV6-5
clone_size: .
cdr3_aa: CASRRSWDRPNGAFF

v_call: TRBV11-3
clone_size: few
cdr3_aa: CASSLDFDLAGGVTYEQYF

v_call: TRBV18
clone_size: once
cdr3_aa: CASSPVGEGTEAFF

v_call: TRBV5-4
clone_size: .
cdr3_aa: CASSLEASSYNEQFF

v_call: TRBV11-2
clone_size: once
cdr3_aa: CASSPVGYGEQYF

v_call: TRBV30
clone_size: .
cdr3_aa: CAWSGTETEAFF

v_call: TRBV28
clone_size: .
cdr3_aa: CASTSVTFTGELFF

v_call: TRBV28
clone_size: .
cdr3_aa: CASSRLAGGVGTQYF

v_call: TRBV28
clone_size: once
cdr3_aa: CASSSGQGTDTQYF

v_call: TRBV10-3
clone_size: .
cdr3_aa: CAICRALNTEAFF

v_call: TRBV27
clone_size: .
cdr3_aa: CASSGRDYEQYF

v_call: TRBV15
clone_size: few
cdr3_aa: CATSRRGTGNYGYTF

v_call: TRBV27
clone_size: .
cdr3_aa: CASGRTGWNEQFF

v_call: TRBV2
clone_size: .
cdr3_aa: CASRAGTGSLAFTYNEQFF

v_call: TRBV10-2
clone_size: .
cdr3_aa: CASRIGPGANEQFF

v_call: TRBV18
clone_size: .
cdr3_aa: CASSLDGNEKLFF

v_call: TRBV9
clone_size: .
cdr3_aa: CASSVAMGVTNEQFF

v_call: TRBV6-6
clone_size: .
cdr3_aa: CASSPGREQYF

v_call: TRBV6-6
clone_size: .
cdr3_aa: CASSPRRINEKLFF

v_call: TRBV18
clone_size: few
cdr3_aa: CASSPRETQYF

v_call: TRBV29-1
clone_size: .
cdr3_aa: CSLSTGLDNQPQHF